Listed here are 22 T cell receptor beta chains from one sample, sequenced in a study of cytomegalovirus exposure and HLA in healthy donors. Researchers ran the PCR with 60 Vbeta and 13 Jbeta primers. Measured with immunoSEQ multiplex PCR; TCRdb has only the in-frame clones, and not every one. In the table there are about 180,000 clones, roughly 85% of which are singletons. The sample comprised PBMCs. These receptors originate from a woman between 40 and 50 years old in good health and CMV-seronegative.

V is TRBV28 and J is TRBJ2-7; a weak D match, TRBD2 (6 bases). CDR3 size: 12 residues. Germline V gene data show CDR1 as MDHEN and CDR2 as SYDVKM. V lost 6 bases, J lost 7 bases, and 13 bases lay in between. The CDR3 protein is CASRPGTREQYF. The CDR3, as DNA: TGTGCCAGCAGGCCCGGGACTCGGGAGCAGTACTTC.

On this clone: Other DNA sequences within the sample encode an identical CDR3. This chain joins TRBV5-1 and TRBJ2-7; 7 nucleotides align to TRBD1. V lost 2 bases to trimming and J lost 4 bases; unmatched junction nucleotides: 6. The CDR3 runs to 14 residues. Germline CDR1 and CDR2: SGHRS and YFSETQ. CDR3 in amino acids: CASSLVGQSYEQYF. CDR3 DNA sequence: TGCGCCAGCAGCTTAGTGGGACAGAGTTACGAGCAGTACTTC.

The V gene is TRBV7-9, the J gene TRBJ1-4; TRBD1 might be the D (6 bases). From germline, CDR1 is SEHNR and CDR2 FQNEAQ (reference sequence). Trimming shortened V by 3 bases and J by 8 bases, and 22 bases separated the two germline ends. This CDR3 region has 17 residues. The chain's CDR3 is CASSFSGGGTGNEKLFF. DNA of the CDR3: TGTGCCAGCAGCTTTAGTGGGGGGGGAACAGGGAACGAAAAACTGTTTTTT.

The CDR3 loop reads CASGGTSAHEQFF. CDR3 in DNA: TGTGCCAGTGGGGGGACTAGCGCCCATGAGCAGTTCTTC. The chain is built from TRBV19 and TRBJ2-1; 10 bases agree with TRBD2. The CDR3 is 13 amino acids. Germline CDR1 LNHDA, CDR2 SQIVND (reference sequence). Trimming removed 8 bases from V and 8 bases from J; junction bases left unmatched: 6.

This rearrangement joins TRBV7-6 to TRBJ1-2, with D unresolved. V was clipped by 3 bases and J by 8 bases, with 13 bases between them. Per the germline V gene, CDR1 is SGHVS and CDR2 is FNYEAQ. This CDR3 spans 13 amino acids. The CDR3 loop reads CASSLDSLGGYTF. CDR3 bases: TGTGCCAGCAGCTTGGACTCCTTGGGGGGCTACACCTTC.

In this sample, this clone turned up a few times. The chain carries TRBV5-4 and TRBJ2-2; 8 bases line up with TRBD2. Germline lookup yields CDR1 SGHNT and CDR2 YYREEE (reference sequence). The trim removed 4 bases at V and 3 bases at J, leaving 8 bases unmatched. This CDR3 is 16 amino acids long. The CDR3 sequence is CASSKTGGPHTGELFF. DNA of the CDR3: TGTGCCAGCAGCAAAACGGGAGGGCCCCACACCGGGGAGCTGTTTTTT.

V usage is TRBV7-9 and J usage is TRBJ2-7, with 8 bases lining up with TRBD2. Germline CDR1 is SEHNR and CDR2 is FQNEAQ (reference sequence). Trimming at V came to 5 bases and at J to 7 bases, leaving 7 bases not matched to a gene. The CDR3 extends over 13 amino acids. The CDR3 loop reads CASSASGRSEQYF. The CDR3 DNA sequence: TGTGCCAGCAGCGCCAGCGGGAGAAGTGAGCAGTACTTC. Drawing the rest from reference TRBV7-9 and TRBJ2-7, the complete variable domain is DTGVSQNPRHKITKRGQNVTFRCDPISEHNRLYWYRQTLGQGPEFLTYFQNEAQLEKSRLLSDRFSAERPKGSFSTLEIQRTEQGDSAMYLCASSASGRSEQYFGPGTRLTVT.

V usage is TRBV7-3 and J usage is TRBJ1-2; 9 bases map to TRBD1. The V gene's germline CDR1 is SGHTA and CDR2 FQGTGA. CDR3 length: 15 amino acids. The J segment lost 2 bases and the V segment lost 5 bases, leaving 6 bases of the junction unmatched. CDR3 coding DNA: TGTGCCAGCAGCCCGGGGACAGGGTTAAACTATGGCTACACCTTC. It translates to CASSPGTGLNYGYTF.

The V gene is TRBV18, the J gene TRBJ2-7; D perhaps matches TRBD2 (6 bases). Germline CDR1 is KGHSH and CDR2 is LQKENI. Trimming cost V 0 bases and J 3 bases, with 9 bases left between them. The length of the CDR3 is 14 residues. The CDR3 spells CASSPPTGGYEQYF. CDR3 in DNA: TGTGCCAGCTCACCACCGACCGGGGGCTACGAGCAGTACTTC.

The chain employs TRBV7-9 and TRBJ2-5, with a weak D call TRBD2 (6 bases). V lost 5 bases to trimming and J lost 2 bases, with 12 bases between them. The CDR3 totals 14 residues. The germline gives CDR1 SEHNR, CDR2 FQNEAQ (reference sequence). The CDR3 DNA is TGTGCCAGCAGCCAATCTCGGGGGCAAGAGACCCAGTACTTC. This gives the protein CASSQSRGQETQYF.

The V gene is TRBV14, the J gene TRBJ2-5, with 7 nucleotides matching TRBD1. Judging by the DNA end, TRBJ2-7 fits better; the J call may be wrong. CDR3 size: 14 residues. CDR1 and CDR2 from the germline V gene are SGHDN and FVKESK. The CDR3: CASSQWQGGHEQYF. The CDR3 nucleotides read TGTGCCAGCAGCCAATGGCAAGGGGGCCACGAGCAGTACTTC.

This clone was counted between two and nine times. The chain uses TRBV5-5 and TRBJ2-7; 10 nucleotides match TRBD1. CDR1 is SGHKS, CDR2 YYEKEE, per germline (reference sequence). The trim removed 3 bases at V and 2 bases at J, leaving 2 bases unmatched. The CDR3 sequence is 14 residues long. CDR3: CASSSGQGPYEQYF. The DNA of the CDR3 is TGTGCCAGCAGCTCGGGACAGGGGCCCTACGAGCAGTACTTC.

The CDR3, as DNA: TGCGCCACCAAGTACCGGGGGGGCGGTTCGGACACTGAAGCTTTCTTT. Amino acid sequence: CATKYRGGGSDTEAFF. The J gene is TRBJ1-1, the V gene TRBV5-1; D perhaps matches TRBD1 (6 bases). The CDR3 has 16 residues. CDR1 is SGHRS, CDR2 YFSETQ, per germline. V gave up 9 bases and J gave up 3 bases, with 24 bases separating them. Using reference TRBV5-1 and TRBJ1-1 for the parts outside the CDR3, the full variable domain is KAGVTQTPRYLIKTRGQQVTLSCSPISGHRSVSWYQQTPGQGLQFLFEYFSETQRNKGNFPGRFSGRQFSNSRSEMNVSTLELGDSALYLCATKYRGGGSDTEAFFGQGTRLTVV.

This clone was observed a few times. The rearrangement links TRBV19 to TRBJ2-7; 8 bases fit TRBD1. CDR3 length equals 14 residues. V lost 5 bases to trimming and J lost 2 bases; unmatched junction nucleotides: 5. Germline V gene sequence: CDR1 LNHDA, CDR2 SQIVND (reference sequence). The CDR3 nucleotides are TGTGCCAGTAGTCCGGACAGGGTTCCCTACGAGCAGTACTTC. This encodes CASSPDRVPYEQYF.

V usage is TRBV29-1 and J usage is TRBJ1-2, with TRBD1 matching over 8 bases. V was clipped by 7 bases and J by 6 bases; unmatched bases: 10. CDR3 length: 13 residues. Germline CDR1 SQVTM, CDR2 ANQGSEA. For the CDR3, the DNA is TGCAGCGCCCAAATCTCAGGGGGCCATGGCTACACCTTC. Residues: CSAQISGGHGYTF.

This chain links TRBV19 with TRBJ1-3; 7 bases are shared with TRBD1. Per the germline V gene, CDR1 is LNHDA and CDR2 is SQIVND (reference sequence). The CDR3 is 16 residues long. J was trimmed by 4 bases and V by 5 bases; bases with no gene match: 11. The CDR3 protein is CASSGRDRVSGNTIYF. CDR3 coding DNA: TGTGCCAGTAGTGGACGAGACAGGGTCTCCGGAAACACCATATATTTT.

The chain employs TRBV19 and TRBJ1-1; 7 nucleotides align to TRBD1. V shed 6 bases, J shed 5 bases, and the junction held 12 bases outside the gene matches. Germline V gene data show CDR1 as LNHDA and CDR2 as SQIVND (reference sequence). The CDR3 length is 15 residues. The CDR3 DNA reads as TGTGCCAGTAGCCCTACCCGACAGGGAACAACTGAAGCTTTCTTT. Its protein product is CASSPTRQGTTEAFF.

The genes are TRBV9 and TRBJ1-2, with TRBD1 matching 8 bases. This CDR3 has 16 amino acids. Germline CDR1 and CDR2: SGDLS and YYNGEE. Trimming cost V 3 bases and J 7 bases; bases outside gene matches: 14. CDR3 loop: CASSARGSDRVGGYTF. In DNA form, the CDR3 reads TGTGCCAGCAGCGCCCGAGGGTCGGACAGGGTAGGTGGCTACACCTTC.

The chain has TRBV5-5 and TRBJ2-5; possible D gene TRBD1, 6 bases. Germline CDR1 and CDR2: SGHKS and YYEKEE (reference sequence). Trimming stripped 0 bases from V and 5 bases from J, with 14 bases between. This CDR3 has 15 residues. CDR3 region: CASSLDGAGAETQYF. CDR3 sequence (DNA): TGTGCCAGCAGCTTGGATGGGGCAGGGGCGGAGACCCAGTACTTC.

This sequence joins TRBV4-1 and TRBJ2-5, with D possibly being TRBD1 (6 bases). The CDR3 is 17 amino acids. In germline, CDR1 is MGHRA, CDR2 YSYEKL. V was trimmed by 4 bases and J by 5 bases, leaving 23 bases between them. Written as DNA, the CDR3 is TGCGCCAGCAGCCGGTTTTACGAAACAGGGAGTTACGAGACCCAGTACTTC. It codes for CASSRFYETGSYETQYF.

The chain is built from TRBV11-2 and TRBJ1-5, with TRBD1 as a possible D gene (6 bases). This CDR3 region has 15 residues. Germline-derived CDR1 and CDR2 are SGHAT and FQNNGV. Deletions cut 4 bases from V and 0 bases from J, with 10 bases between. The CDR3 DNA is TGTGCCAGCAGCTCTCAGGGGTATAGCAATCAGCCCCAGCATTTT. Protein sequence: CASSSQGYSNQPQHF.

The chain couples TRBV5-1 to TRBJ2-7, with 11 nucleotides matching TRBD1. The V and J ends lost 5 bases and 4 bases, in that order; junction bases with no gene match: 8. CDR1 is SGHRS and CDR2 is YFSETQ in the germline V gene. The CDR3 loop spans 15 amino acids. The CDR3 bases are TGCGCCAGCAGACCGACCGGGACAGGGGGGTACGAGCAGTACTTC. It encodes CASRPTGTGGYEQYF.